This record covers a single T cell receptor (beta chain). Its antigen remains unknown. A spike-in of synthetic TCR analog templates was added to each PCR. Only in-frame clones appear in the TCRdb table, and some are missing; sequencing was by immunoSEQ multiplex PCR. The table records about 50,000 clones, around 72% of them present only once. This specimen comes from a study of PD-L1 blockade in urothelial cancer. Across the study: Researchers looked at the blood 3 weeks (second dose) and 6 weeks after treatment began. Findings and caveats of the study: Durable benefit was linked to greater 3-week expansion of tumor-associated blood clones.

The time point here: pretreatment peripheral blood. Patient disease was locally advanced or metastatic urothelial carcinoma. Trimming stripped 4 bases from V and 5 bases from J, with 6 bases between. CDR1 and CDR2 from the germline V gene are SGHDT and YYEEEE. The length of the CDR3 is 11 residues. The sequence was collected from a man in his 70s with urothelial cancer. The genes are TRBV5-6 and TRBJ2-5; D gene ambiguous. The sample was PBMCs, taken around atezolizumab (anti-PD-L1) treatment. CDR3 region: CASSHRETQYF. CDR3 DNA sequence: TGTGCCAGCAGCCATCGGGAGACCCAGTACTTC.